This paragraph covers one T cell receptor beta chain sequence. The antigen is not known. This sample is drawn from a study of CD8+ T cells in alopecia areata. As for the study in general: Treatment comprised oral tofacitinib, 5 to 10 mg twice daily, in treated patients. Percentage of affected scalp area was the basis on which treated patients' severity was scored. Study results and limitations: Although TCR sharing was seen in mice, sharing across patients was less clear, possibly for HLA-related reasons.

In each case, RNA was isolated and then reverse transcribed into cDNA as the sequencing template. This table comes from immunoSEQ multiplex PCR, and its TCRdb copy is limited to in-frame clones, with some not included. Counted here are some 150,000 clones, 80% to 90% occurring once; the ten biggest clones make up 20% to 25%. Indicated treatment: oral pan-JAK inhibitor, 5-10 mg twice daily. Alopecia areata patients provided lesional scalp punch biopsies and peripheral blood. The germline gives CDR1 LGHNA, CDR2 YNFKEQ. V lost 3 bases, J lost 4 bases, and 19 bases lay in between. The CDR3 loop spans 16 amino acids.

The sequence came from a human donor with alopecia areata. The V call is TRBV4-2, the J call TRBJ2-7; tentatively, D is TRBD2 (5 bases). The material was CD8+ T cells sorted from blood, obtained at week 4, from a patient treated with tofacitinib. In DNA form, the CDR3 reads TGTGCCAGCAGCCACCTAGCACCGCCCTTGGGGTACGAGCAGTACTTC. Translated, it gives CASSHLAPPLGYEQYF.